These 24 T cell receptor beta chains originate from one sample sequenced in a study of post-analysis software for immune sequencing data. Study results and caveats: There were a few TRBV segments more frequent in patients than controls, and TRBV5-6, TRBV5-1 and TRBV20-1 were among them.

These receptors' targets are unknown. cDNA libraries of TCR beta carried unique molecular identifiers. Using its own MiXCR run on the PCR reads, TCRdb lists one record per CDR3 protein. The table lists about 820,000 distinct CDR3 sequences, around 53% of them singletons. Source material: blood. These receptors came from a girl aged 5-17 years with multiple sclerosis.

V usage is TRBV14 and J usage is TRBJ2-3, with a tentative D call TRBD1 (6 bases). The CDR3 sequence is 15 residues long. Germline V gene data show CDR1 as SGHDN and CDR2 as FVKESK. V shed 1 base and J shed 3 bases, with 11 bases lying between them. The CDR3 nucleotides are TGTGCCAGCAGCCAAGGGTCCAGGGGAACAGATACGCAGTATTTT. As protein: CASSQGSRGTDTQYF.

This clonotype was found once. J is TRBJ2-5 and V is TRBV20-1, with D possibly being TRBD1 (6 bases). The tail of the sequence fits TRBJ2-7 better, so the J call may be wrong. Germline lookup yields CDR1 DFQATT and CDR2 SNEGSKA (reference sequence). The length of the CDR3 is 15 residues. The CDR3 sequence: CSARPPPGEWDEQYF. The DNA of the CDR3 is TGCAGTGCTAGACCTCCGCCAGGGGAGTGGGACGAGCAGTACTTC.

This clonotype was counted once. The V gene is TRBV3-1, the J gene TRBJ2-1; D is uncertain. CDR3 length equals 14 residues. Trimming removed 1 base from V and 5 bases from J, with 9 bases in between. CDR1 and CDR2 from the germline V gene are LGHDT and YNNKEL (reference sequence). CDR3 DNA: TGTGCCAGCAGCCAAGGCCCCGTTCACAATGAGCAGTTCTTC. Protein sequence: CASSQGPVHNEQFF.

The CDR3 DNA reads TGCGCCAGCAGCTTGTTACGGGACAGCACAGATACGCAGTATTTT. This gives the protein CASSLLRDSTDTQYF. This chain connects TRBV5-1 to TRBJ2-3; TRBD1 or TRBD2 may be the D gene (5 bases each). Germline V gives CDR1 SGHRS, CDR2 YFSETQ. The CDR3 length is 15 residues. V lost 1 base and J lost 0, with 9 bases in between.

This clonotype appeared a few times. The rearrangement joins TRBV12-3 or TRBV12-4 to TRBJ2-7; TRBD1 matches 8 bases. Trimming at V came to 1 base and at J to 4 bases, leaving 12 bases not matched to a gene. The CDR3 has 17 residues. DNA of the CDR3: TGTGCCAGCAGTTTAGGCAGGGGGCATAGCGGAACATACGAGCAGTACTTC. Translation gives CASSLGRGHSGTYEQYF.

The chain has TRBV5-1 and TRBJ2-2; either TRBD1 or TRBD2 may supply D (5 bases each). There are 16 residues in the CDR3. From germline, CDR1 is SGHRS and CDR2 YFSETQ. Trimming removed 2 bases from V and 6 bases from J, with 17 bases in between. The CDR3 DNA reads as TGCGCCAGCAGCTTCGGTGTGGGACGACGAGCCGGGGAGCTGTTTTTT. This sequence encodes CASSFGVGRRAGELFF. The variable domain in full, with the rest retrieved from reference TRBV5-1 and TRBJ2-2, is KAGVTQTPRYLIKTRGQQVTLSCSPISGHRSVSWYQQTPGQGLQFLFEYFSETQRNKGNFPGRFSGRQFSNSRSEMNVSTLELGDSALYLCASSFGVGRRAGELFFGEGSRLTVL.

The V call is TRBV20-1, the J call TRBJ2-1; TRBD2 aligns across 9 bases. The CDR3 sequence is 17 residues long. Germline loops: CDR1 DFQATT, CDR2 SNEGSKA (reference sequence). Trimming took 5 bases from V and 6 from J; bases not matched to a gene: 17. CDR3 coding DNA: TGCAGTGCTTACGCTCCGGGACTAGCCCTCCGGGGCAATGAGCAGTTCTTC. It translates to CSAYAPGLALRGNEQFF.

CDR3 protein: CASSEYGTEQYF. DNA for the CDR3: TGTGCCAGCAGTGAATACGGGACCGAGCAGTACTTC. The V and J genes are TRBV2 and TRBJ2-7, with D perhaps assigned TRBD1 or TRBD2 (5 bases each). Trimming took off 2 bases at V and 6 bases at J, with 8 bases between the two ends. Germline V lookup: CDR1 SNHLY, CDR2 FYNNEI. This CDR3 spans 12 amino acids.

This clonotype was seen only a few times. V is TRBV27 and J is TRBJ1-2, with TRBD1 matching over 9 bases. Germline V gives CDR1 MNHEY, CDR2 SMNVEV (reference sequence). The trim removed 5 bases at V and 8 bases at J, leaving 6 bases unmatched. This CDR3 is built from 13 residues. The CDR3 nucleotides read TGTGCCAGCAGTCCCAGGACAGGGGTAGGCTACACCTTC. This sequence encodes CASSPRTGVGYTF.

The J gene is TRBJ1-1, the V gene TRBV5-1, with 8 bases that match TRBD1. Germline trimming cut 4 bases from V and 5 bases from J; bases unmatched to any gene: 10. The CDR3 loop spans 15 amino acids. Germline lookup yields CDR1 SGHRS and CDR2 YFSETQ. The CDR3 coding sequence is TGCGCCAGCAGCGAAGGTCGGACAGGGCTGACTGAAGCTTTCTTT. Residues: CASSEGRTGLTEAFF.

The rearrangement links TRBV7-9 to TRBJ2-1; possible D gene TRBD2, 5 bases. V was cut by 1 base and J by 4 bases, with 11 bases left in between. Germline CDR1 SEHNR, CDR2 FQNEAQ (reference sequence). CDR3 length equals 15 residues. CDR3 coding DNA: TGTGCCAGCAGCTTAGGGACTCCCTTTTACAATGAGCAGTTCTTC. It translates to CASSLGTPFYNEQFF.

The chain couples TRBV5-4 to TRBJ2-7, with D possibly matching TRBD2 (6 bases). Germline V CDR1 and CDR2: SGHNT, YYREEE (reference sequence). With 5 bases removed from V and 0 bases from J, the gap between germline ends came to 15 bases. The CDR3 contains 15 residues. CDR3 bases: TGTGCCAGCAGGCGGGGCCCAGCTAGCTCCTACGAGCAGTACTTC. As protein: CASRRGPASSYEQYF.

This clonotype came up many times. The rearrangement joins TRBV20-1 to TRBJ2-3; D ambiguous. The CDR3 consists of 11 residues. The ends were cut back, 6 bases at V and 5 bases at J, with 9 bases in the middle. Germline V gene lookup returns CDR1 DFQATT and CDR2 SNEGSKA (reference sequence). CDR3 amino acids: CSATLRDTQYF. CDR3 DNA: TGCAGTGCCACCCTGCGAGATACGCAGTATTTT.

The chain combines TRBV29-1 with TRBJ1-2; D uncertain. The CDR3 is 11 residues long. Trimming took off 6 bases at V and 8 bases at J, with 13 bases between the two ends. Looked up from germline, CDR1 is SQVTM and CDR2 is ANQGSEA. The CDR3 spells CSVRAPRGYTF. The CDR3 bases are TGCAGCGTGAGGGCGCCGCGGGGCTACACCTTC.

J is TRBJ1-5 and V is TRBV20-1; D is possibly TRBD1 (6 bases). V was clipped by 6 bases and J by 7 bases, with 22 bases between them. Germline V gives CDR1 DFQATT, CDR2 SNEGSKA (reference sequence). The length of the CDR3 is 15 residues. The CDR3 sequence is CSATQQGSTGQPQHF. The CDR3 coding sequence is TGCAGTGCCACCCAACAGGGAAGTACGGGACAGCCCCAGCATTTT.

The chain uses TRBV4-1 and TRBJ2-7, with 8 positions matching TRBD1. CDR1 and CDR2 from the germline V gene are MGHRA and YSYEKL. The trim removed 0 bases at V and 3 bases at J, leaving 7 bases unmatched. The CDR3 runs to 16 residues. CDR3: CASSQEKRTGNYEQYF. In nucleotides, the CDR3 is TGCGCCAGCAGCCAAGAAAAGAGGACAGGGAACTACGAGCAGTACTTC.

The V gene is TRBV6-2 or TRBV6-3, the J gene TRBJ2-3; 8 bases map to TRBD1. The junction had 12 bases not matched to a gene; V was cut back by 6 bases and J by 4 bases. CDR3 length: 16 amino acids. Germline CDR1 is MNHEY and CDR2 is SVGEGT. The CDR3 DNA is TGTGCCAGCAGGGTCCTCGGACAGGGACTCCCAGATACGCAGTATTTT. Its translation: CASRVLGQGLPDTQYF.

The CDR3: CAISEGPEQFF. CDR3 sequence (DNA): TGTGCCATCAGTGAGGGGCCAGAGCAGTTCTTC. The chain couples TRBV10-3 to TRBJ2-1; D is uncertain. The CDR3 has 11 residues. CDR1 and CDR2 (germline): ENHRY, SYGVKD. Trimming removed 2 bases from V and 10 bases from J, with 6 bases in between.

V is TRBV6-5 and J is TRBJ2-5; the D gene is possibly TRBD1 (5 bases). V lost 0 bases to trimming and J lost 5 bases, with 16 bases between them. Germline CDR1 is MNHEY and CDR2 is SVGAGI. The CDR3 extends over 16 amino acids. The CDR3 region has the DNA TGTGCCAGCAGTTACTCACAAAGGGCAGGGATGGAGACCCAGTACTTC. Translated: CASSYSQRAGMETQYF.

CDR3 region: CASSHHSATGYEQYF. As DNA, the CDR3 is TGTGCCAGCAGCCACCACAGTGCAACGGGCTACGAGCAGTACTTC. This chain uses TRBV14 with TRBJ2-7; D is uncertain. V was cut by 3 bases and J by 3 bases, with 15 bases left in between. Germline loops: CDR1 SGHDN, CDR2 FVKESK. CDR3 length: 15 amino acids.

The chain combines TRBV20-1 with TRBJ1-6; 7 nucleotides agree with TRBD1. The CDR3 has 15 residues. The trim removed 3 bases at V and 9 bases at J, leaving 11 bases unmatched. The germline gives CDR1 DFQATT, CDR2 SNEGSKA (reference sequence). For the CDR3, the DNA is TGCAGTGCTAGGGCCATCGGGACAGTATTTTCACCCCTCCACTTT. It translates to CSARAIGTVFSPLHF.

This CDR3 reads CSARSSGGAGETQYF. CDR3 bases: TGCAGTGCTAGGTCTAGCGGGGGGGCAGGGGAGACCCAGTACTTC. This chain links TRBV20-1 with TRBJ2-5; 12 bases are a match to TRBD2. J was trimmed by 5 bases and V by 3 bases; bases with no gene match: 7. Germline loops: CDR1 DFQATT, CDR2 SNEGSKA (reference sequence). This CDR3 has 15 residues.

The chain combines TRBV20-1 with TRBJ2-5, with 10 nucleotides matching TRBD2. This CDR3 region has 16 residues. V was clipped by 5 bases and J by 1 base; unmatched bases: 10. In germline, CDR1 is DFQATT, CDR2 SNEGSKA (reference sequence). DNA of the CDR3: TGCAGTGCTCGTCCGCCTAGCGGGGGTTCCCAAGAGACCCAGTACTTC. It specifies CSARPPSGGSQETQYF.

In this sample, this clonotype turned up a few times. V is TRBV4-1 and J is TRBJ2-1, with 9 bases fitting TRBD2. This CDR3 contains 16 residues. Germline values: CDR1 MGHRA, CDR2 YSYEKL. The junction had 9 bases not matched to a gene; V was cut back by 0 bases and J by 9 bases. CDR3 DNA sequence: TGCGCCAGCAGCCAAGAACCCAGCGGGGGGCATCCTGAGCAGTTCTTC. Protein product: CASSQEPSGGHPEQFF.